The next 18 T cell receptor beta chains were all read from a single sample in a study of Ad26.COV2.S vaccination and SARS-CoV-2 variants. Here immunoSEQ multiplex PCR was the method, and the copy in TCRdb shows in-frame clones only, minus some. Here the sample spans about 350,000 clones, about 91% being singletons. This specimen consisted of peripheral blood, obtained after recovery from COVID-19. These receptors came from a human donor who had recovered from COVID-19.

This clone came up once. The chain employs TRBV10-2 and TRBJ1-5; maybe TRBD1 (6 bases). The length of the CDR3 is 16 residues. The ends were cut back, 3 bases at V and 7 bases at J, with 19 bases in the middle. Germline V gene data show CDR1 as WSHSY and CDR2 as SAAADI. Written as DNA, the CDR3 is TGCGCCAGCAGTGAATATCGTCGGGGGGCGCGGCAGCCCCAGCATTTT. This translates into CASSEYRRGARQPQHF.

The chain couples TRBV29-1 to TRBJ1-1, with D perhaps TRBD1 (6 bases). This CDR3 comprises 14 residues. Germline assignment: CDR1 SQVTM and CDR2 ANQGSEA. Trimming removed 6 bases from V and 8 bases from J, with 22 bases in between. CDR3 sequence: CSVGGKVGTAEAFF. The CDR3, as DNA: TGCAGCGTAGGGGGTAAGGTGGGAACGGCGGAAGCTTTCTTT.

The genes are TRBV6-6 and TRBJ2-2; TRBD2 matches 7 bases. Germline CDR1 reads MNHNY; CDR2 reads SVGAGI (reference sequence). V dropped 2 bases and J dropped 1; count of bases not matched to a gene: 4. CDR3 length: 16 amino acids. The CDR3, as DNA: TGTGCCAGCAGTTACGACGGGGGGAGGAACACCGGGGAGCTGTTTTTT. This codes for CASSYDGGRNTGELFF.

The J gene is TRBJ1-2, the V gene TRBV27; no clear D. Germline V CDR1 and CDR2: MNHEY, SMNVEV (reference sequence). V lost 2 bases to trimming and J lost 7 bases, with 11 bases between them. The CDR3 length is 13 residues. CDR3 nucleotides: TGTGCCAGCAGTTTAGGTAGGGTAGGTGGCTACACCTTC. Encoded protein: CASSLGRVGGYTF.

J is TRBJ2-3 and V is TRBV2; D is perhaps TRBD1 or TRBD2 (5 bases each). V lost 4 bases and J lost 3, with 11 bases in between. CDR1 is SNHLY, CDR2 FYNNEI, per germline. The CDR3 runs to 14 residues. CDR3 region: CASSVGDRTDTQYF. The DNA of the CDR3 is TGTGCCAGCAGTGTGGGAGACAGAACAGATACGCAGTATTTT.

The chain combines TRBV4-1 with TRBJ1-5; D might be TRBD1 (5 bases). Germline V lookup: CDR1 MGHRA, CDR2 YSYEKL. V lost 2 bases to trimming and J lost 7 bases, with 12 bases between them. The CDR3 is 14 residues long. The CDR3 here is CASSQSAGDQPQHF. CDR3 in DNA: TGCGCCAGCAGCCAAAGTGCGGGGGACCAGCCCCAGCATTTT.

V gene TRBV18 combines with J gene TRBJ1-1, with D perhaps matching TRBD1 (5 bases). The CDR3 is 14 amino acids. Germline V lookup: CDR1 KGHSH, CDR2 LQKENI. Trimming took 1 base from V and 5 from J, leaving 11 bases between them. DNA of the CDR3: TGTGCCAGCTCACCACTGATGGGGGTGACTGAAGCTTTCTTT. Amino acid sequence: CASSPLMGVTEAFF.

The chain employs TRBV5-6 and TRBJ2-1; the match to TRBD1 covers 9 bases. The CDR3 covers 14 residues. The germline gives CDR1 SGHDT, CDR2 YYEEEE. V was pared by 9 bases and J by 8 bases, with 12 bases of the junction left unmatched. The CDR3 spells CATKTGTGFDEQFF. Here the CDR3 DNA reads TGTGCCACCAAGACCGGGACAGGGTTCGATGAGCAGTTCTTC.

The V gene is TRBV5-6, the J gene TRBJ2-3; D uncertain. V was trimmed by 4 bases and J by 1 base, leaving 7 bases between them. CDR1 is SGHDT and CDR2 is YYEEEE in the germline V gene. The CDR3 loop spans 13 amino acids. CDR3 nucleotide sequence: TGTGCCAGCAGCAAGTCAGGCACAGATACGCAGTATTTT. Translated, it gives CASSKSGTDTQYF.

The rearrangement uses TRBV10-3 and TRBJ2-2; the match to TRBD1 covers 10 bases. In germline, CDR1 is ENHRY, CDR2 SYGVKD. The V and J ends lost 2 bases and 4 bases, in that order; junction bases with no gene match: 7. The CDR3 extends over 17 amino acids. The CDR3, as DNA: TGTGCCATCAGTGAGCCGGGACAGGGGAGAGGCACCGGGGAGCTGTTTTTT. It encodes CAISEPGQGRGTGELFF.

This clone was observed a handful of times. V usage is TRBV5-4 and J usage is TRBJ2-3, with 13 bases fitting TRBD2. The CDR3 is made up of 16 amino acids. Trimming removed 0 bases from V and 4 bases from J; junction bases left unmatched: 2. CDR1 and CDR2 (germline): SGHNT, YYREEE (reference sequence). In nucleotides, the CDR3 is TGTGCCAGCAGCTTGGGACTAGCGGGGGGTTCAGATACGCAGTATTTT. Amino acids: CASSLGLAGGSDTQYF.

This clone appeared a few times. The V gene is TRBV6-5, the J gene TRBJ1-1; possible D gene TRBD1, 6 bases. V was pared by 6 bases and J by 2 bases, with 13 bases between. The germline V gene has CDR1 MNHEY and CDR2 SVGAGI. This CDR3 contains 14 residues. CDR3 DNA: TGTGCCAGCAGATGGACAGTGCAAAACACTGAAGCTTTCTTT. Its translation is CASRWTVQNTEAFF.

V gene TRBV5-6 combines with J gene TRBJ1-6; D remains unclear. This CDR3 is 15 amino acids long. The V gene's germline CDR1 is SGHDT and CDR2 YYEEEE. V was trimmed by 1 base and J by 4 bases, leaving 9 bases between them. CDR3 amino acids: CASSLTETYNSPLHF. The DNA for the CDR3 is TGTGCCAGCAGCTTGACAGAGACATATAATTCACCCCTCCACTTT.

This clone was counted between two and nine times. The chain combines TRBV6-1 with TRBJ1-5, with a tentative D call TRBD1 (5 bases). This CDR3 is 15 amino acids long. Germline CDR1 and CDR2: MNHNS and SASEGT. Trimming cost V 3 bases and J 6 bases, with 15 bases left between them. CDR3: CASSELSTQGQPQHF. The CDR3 coding sequence is TGTGCCAGCAGTGAGCTGTCCACCCAGGGTCAGCCCCAGCATTTT.

The chain links TRBV9 to TRBJ2-5; possibly TRBD2 for D (6 bases). V lost 3 bases to trimming and J lost 8 bases, with 20 bases between them. CDR3 length equals 15 residues. CDR1 and CDR2 (germline): SGDLS, YYNGEE. CDR3 bases: TGTGCCAGCAGCGCCCGGGACGGAGGGATAGGAACCCAGTACTTC. It translates to CASSARDGGIGTQYF.

This chain connects TRBV7-2 to TRBJ2-5, with D hard to call. The CDR3 runs to 14 residues. Trimming shortened V by 0 bases and J by 2 bases, and 7 bases separated the two germline ends. Germline V gene lookup returns CDR1 SGHTA and CDR2 FQGNSA. CDR3 region: CASSLARSQETQYF. The CDR3 bases are TGTGCCAGCAGCTTAGCGCGATCTCAAGAGACCCAGTACTTC.

On this clone itself: Other DNA variants within this sample encode the same CDR3. The J gene is TRBJ2-2, the V gene TRBV5-1; 8 bases match TRBD1. With 2 bases clipped from V and 2 bases from J, the junction kept 2 bases outside the gene matches. This CDR3 contains 15 residues. In germline, CDR1 is SGHRS, CDR2 YFSETQ. The CDR3 DNA is TGCGCCAGCAGCTTAGCAGGGGGCAACACCGGGGAGCTGTTTTTT. It encodes CASSLAGGNTGELFF.

The chain employs TRBV9 and TRBJ1-3; D is uncertain. The V gene lost 3 bases and the J gene lost 2 bases, with 9 bases spanning the gap. The V gene's germline CDR1 is SGDLS and CDR2 YYNGEE. The CDR3 length is 14 residues. Here the CDR3 DNA reads TGTGCCAGCAGCGGGGCTAACGCTGGAAACACCATATATTTT. Its translation: CASSGANAGNTIYF.